These 15 T cell receptor beta chains were all obtained from the same sample, sequenced in a study of PD-1 blockade in classical Hodgkin lymphoma. Clones were read by immunoSEQ multiplex PCR, and TCRdb kept only the in-frame ones, dropping some. Of some 8,900 clones in the sample, nearly 85% were seen once. As for time point: cycle 4 day 1 (C4D1), after 6 weeks of nivolumab. Patients all relapsed after autologous stem cell transplantation, and there was variation in brentuximab vedotin exposure. Material: peripheral blood mononuclear cells (PBMCs), obtained before the fourth cycle of nivolumab. The receptors originated from a human donor with classical Hodgkin lymphoma.

The chain has TRBV9 and TRBJ2-2; 8 nucleotides agree with TRBD1. The CDR3 sequence is 15 residues long. Germline CDR1 reads SGDLS; CDR2 reads YYNGEE. Germline trimming cut 0 bases from V and 4 bases from J; bases unmatched to any gene: 2. The CDR3 loop is CASSVETGATGELFF. CDR3 nucleotides: TGTGCCAGCAGCGTAGAGACAGGGGCCACCGGGGAGCTGTTTTTT.

The V and J genes are TRBV29-1 and TRBJ1-4, with a tentative D call TRBD1 (6 bases). The V and J ends lost 5 bases and 1 base respectively, with 11 bases between them. CDR3 length equals 14 residues. Germline lookup yields CDR1 SQVTM and CDR2 ANQGSEA. CDR3 sequence (DNA): TGCAGCGTTTCTGGGACACAAACTAATGAAAAACTGTTTTTT. Its protein is CSVSGTQTNEKLFF.

The V and J genes are TRBV7-6 and TRBJ1-4; 11 bases match TRBD1. After removal of 5 bases from V and 6 bases from J, the junction contained 2 bases not matched to a gene. The CDR3 totals 14 residues. In germline, CDR1 is SGHVS, CDR2 FNYEAQ. The CDR3 loop reads CASSRGQGDEKLFF. CDR3 nucleotides: TGTGCCAGCAGCCGGGGACAGGGGGATGAAAAACTGTTTTTT.

A few counts support this clone. This rearrangement joins TRBV5-1 to TRBJ1-1; D uncertain. The CDR3 has 12 residues. Trimming cost V 0 bases and J 6 bases, with 6 bases left between them. The germline V gene encodes CDR1 SGHRS and CDR2 YFSETQ. The CDR3 loop reads CASSLEGSEAFF. Written as DNA, the CDR3 is TGCGCCAGCAGCTTGGAAGGGTCTGAAGCTTTCTTT.

This clone was counted a few times. V usage is TRBV6-4 and J usage is TRBJ2-2; 9 nucleotides match TRBD2. The length of the CDR3 is 15 residues. Losses at the gene ends were 4 bases for V and 4 bases for J; bases not matched to a gene: 4. The germline gives CDR1 MRHNA, CDR2 SNTAGT. The CDR3 nucleotides are TGTGCCAGCAGTGCCCTAGCGGGGCTCACCGGGGAGCTGTTTTTT. This translates into CASSALAGLTGELFF.

V and J are TRBV5-1 and TRBJ2-3; possibly TRBD2 for D (6 bases). CDR1 and CDR2 (germline): SGHRS, YFSETQ. The CDR3 has 14 amino acids. The V gene lost 4 bases and the J gene lost 6 bases, with 15 bases spanning the gap. The CDR3 DNA is TGCGCCAGCAGCCGGGGGACGGATACTGATACGCAGTATTTT. It yields the protein CASSRGTDTDTQYF.

This clone showed up just a few times. The rearrangement links TRBV5-5 to TRBJ2-7, with 10 bases matching TRBD2. Germline V CDR1 and CDR2: SGHKS, YYEKEE (reference sequence). J lost 6 bases, V lost 2 bases, and 8 bases had no gene match. CDR3 length: 15 residues. The chain's CDR3 is CASSFITSGMVEQYF. CDR3 nucleotides: TGTGCCAGCAGCTTCATTACTAGCGGGATGGTCGAGCAGTACTTC.

The chain carries TRBV5-5 and TRBJ2-5; weak D call: TRBD2 (6 bases). Between the trimmed V and J ends, which lost 1 base and 4 bases, there was a span of 11 bases. The CDR3 spans 14 residues. The germline V gene encodes CDR1 SGHKS and CDR2 YYEKEE (reference sequence). Here the CDR3 reads CASSLTRGAETQYF. The CDR3 coding sequence is TGTGCCAGCAGCTTGACGCGGGGAGCAGAGACCCAGTACTTC.

The V and J genes are TRBV30 and TRBJ1-2; D gene ambiguous. The CDR3 covers 11 residues. Looked up from germline, CDR1 is GTSNPN and CDR2 is SVGIG (reference sequence). V lost 0 bases, J lost 10 bases, and 9 bases lay in between. The CDR3 DNA sequence: TGTGCCTGGAGTGTATTAGAGATCTACACCTTC. It is translated as CAWSVLEIYTF.

This sequence joins TRBV10-3 and TRBJ2-7; D is perhaps TRBD1 (7 bases). This CDR3 has 16 residues. Trimming cost V 6 bases and J 1 base, with 19 bases left between them. Per germline, CDR1 ENHRY and CDR2 SYGVKD. This CDR3 is CAIRVDRRDRSYEQYF. The DNA for the CDR3 is TGTGCCATCAGGGTTGACCGGCGGGACAGATCCTACGAGCAGTACTTC.

The genes are TRBV7-8 and TRBJ2-7; possible D gene TRBD2, 6 bases. Germline lookup yields CDR1 SGHVS and CDR2 FQNEAQ. Trimming pared 1 base from V and 3 bases from J, leaving 22 bases between. This CDR3 is built from 18 residues. The CDR3 region has the DNA TGTGCCAGCAGCTTAGGACTAGTAACTCGGGTATTAGTCTACGAGCAGTACTTC. Its protein product is CASSLGLVTRVLVYEQYF.

The rearrangement uses TRBV6-1 and TRBJ2-7, with 7 bases lining up with TRBD1. The CDR3 extends over 15 amino acids. CDR1 and CDR2 from the germline V gene are MNHNS and SASEGT. V lost 6 bases and J lost 3; bases outside the gene matches: 11. CDR3 DNA sequence: TGTGCCAGCAGCGTACCATCAGGGGGAGACTACGAGCAGTACTTC. Translation gives CASSVPSGGDYEQYF.

The chain uses TRBV5-5 and TRBJ2-7; TRBD2 matches 10 bases. The germline V gene encodes CDR1 SGHKS and CDR2 YYEKEE (reference sequence). This CDR3 spans 15 amino acids. The V and J ends lost 3 bases and 5 bases, in that order; junction bases with no gene match: 8. CDR3 in DNA: TGTGCCAGCAGCTGGACTAGCGGCCCACGGGACGAGCAGTACTTC. As protein: CASSWTSGPRDEQYF.

The chain joins TRBV7-6 to TRBJ1-1; 8 bases are a match to TRBD1. The germline V gene encodes CDR1 SGHVS and CDR2 FNYEAQ. The ends lost 5 bases at V and 4 bases at J; junction bases unmatched: 9. The CDR3 has 15 residues. The CDR3 DNA reads TGTGCCAGCAGCCTCGCAGGGACAGGTGGCACTGAAGCTTTCTTT. Protein sequence: CASSLAGTGGTEAFF.

This clone has only a few counts. The gene calls are TRBV9 and TRBJ2-2; D uncertain. Germline lookup yields CDR1 SGDLS and CDR2 YYNGEE. This CDR3 contains 14 residues. Between the trimmed V and J ends, which lost 3 bases and 0 bases, there was a span of 6 bases. The CDR3 DNA reads as TGTGCCAGCAGCGACAGCCCGAACACCGGGGAGCTGTTTTTT. Protein product: CASSDSPNTGELFF. Drawing the rest from reference TRBV9 and TRBJ2-2, the complete variable domain is DSGVTQTPKHLITATGQRVTLRCSPRSGDLSVYWYQQSLDQGLQFLIQYYNGEERAKGNILERFSAQQFPDLHSELNLSSLELGDSALYFCASSDSPNTGELFFGEGSRLTVL.